This passage covers 19 T cell receptor beta chains from one sample sequenced in a study of tumor-infiltrating lymphocytes in primary liver carcinoma. RNA isolated from unsorted whole blood supplied the blood RNA, with germline DNA also extracted. A primer in the constant region served to generate TCR beta cDNA from 500 ng of total RNA. It was through three nested multiplex PCR rounds of slightly modified ARM-PCR that TCR beta libraries arose. The first two PCR rounds used TRBV1-TRBV30 primers with a Cbeta primer, 10 cycles each. TCRdb re-analysed the multiplex PCR reads in MiXCR, keeping a single row per CDR3 protein. Of 310,000 or so distinct CDR3 sequences detected, about 50% appear once; the ten largest clones hold approximately 15%. The sequencing sample was made of peripheral blood. The receptors originated from a woman aged 25 to 45 with primary liver carcinoma and hepatitis B virus infection.

This clonotype was picked up many times. The V call is TRBV6-2 or TRBV6-3, the J call TRBJ2-7, with 9 positions matching TRBD1. J was trimmed by 5 bases and V by 2 bases; bases with no gene match: 1. This CDR3 contains 13 residues. Germline V lookup: CDR1 MNHEY, CDR2 SVGEGT. The chain's CDR3 is CASSYRDRDEQYF. CDR3 in DNA: TGTGCCAGCAGTTACCGGGACAGGGACGAGCAGTACTTC.

The chain links TRBV7-9 to TRBJ2-5; TRBD1 matches 9 bases. The CDR3 consists of 16 residues. Trimming removed 5 bases from V and 5 bases from J; junction bases left unmatched: 12. Germline lookup yields CDR1 SEHNR and CDR2 FQNEAQ (reference sequence). The CDR3 is CASSVTGGVLLETQYF. CDR3 nucleotides: TGTGCCAGCAGCGTCACAGGGGGCGTATTGCTGGAGACCCAGTACTTC.

With respect to this clonotype: One end of the junction fails to match germline, which may point to a read error. The chain carries TRBV30 and TRBJ2-3; D may be TRBD2 (5 bases). The V gene's germline CDR1 is GTSNPN and CDR2 SVGIG (reference sequence). CDR3 length: 14 amino acids. CDR3 in DNA: TGTGCCTACCTACTAGGATCTAGCATAGATACGCAGTATTTT. It codes for CAYLLGSSIDTQYF.

This clonotype appeared a few times. V gene TRBV19 combines with J gene TRBJ2-7; D is perhaps TRBD2 (5 bases). Germline lookup yields CDR1 LNHDA and CDR2 SQIVND (reference sequence). There are 15 residues in the CDR3. The germline V and J ends were trimmed by 4 bases and 2 bases, with 15 bases remaining between them. CDR3 nucleotide sequence: TGTGCCAGTAGTAGAGGGAAATTCGAAGCCTACGAGCAGTACTTC. It specifies CASSRGKFEAYEQYF. The full variable domain, with the rest looked up from reference TRBV19 and TRBJ2-7, is DGGITQSPKYLFRKEGQNVTLSCEQNLNHDAMYWYRQDPGQGLRLIYYSQIVNDFQKGDIAEGYSVSREKKESFPLTVTSAQKNPTAFYLCASSRGKFEAYEQYFGPGTRLTVT.

A note on this clonotype: This could be a read error, since a much larger clone is one nucleotide away. This sequence joins TRBV6-6 and TRBJ2-7; D might be TRBD2 (6 bases). The CDR3 sequence is 14 residues long. Germline CDR1 is MNHNY and CDR2 is SVGAGI (reference sequence). DNA for the CDR3: TGTGCCAACAGTTATTCGGGGGAATACTACGAGCAGTACTTC. Its translation is CANSYSGEYYEQYF.

The chain joins TRBV5-5 to TRBJ2-3, with D tentatively TRBD1 (5 bases). V was clipped by 0 bases and J by 4 bases, with 9 bases between them. This CDR3 contains 14 residues. Germline CDR1 reads SGHKS; CDR2 reads YYEKEE (reference sequence). CDR3 residues: CASSLEQASDTQYF. The CDR3 bases are TGTGCCAGCAGCTTGGAACAGGCCTCAGATACGCAGTATTTT.

This chain joins TRBV12-3 or TRBV12-4 and TRBJ2-1; D is possibly TRBD2 (5 bases). V lost 3 bases and J 2 bases, leaving 11 bases between the germline ends. The CDR3 consists of 15 residues. The CDR3 sequence is CASSLGVPPYNEQFF. The CDR3, as DNA: TGTGCCAGCAGTTTGGGAGTTCCGCCCTACAATGAGCAGTTCTTC.

A remark on this clonotype: Since a much larger clone is just one base distant, this may be a read error. J is TRBJ2-1 and V is TRBV29-1; no firm D call. CDR1 is SQVTM, CDR2 ANQGSEA, per germline. The CDR3 covers 14 residues. Trimming cost V 2 bases and J 6 bases, with 14 bases left between them. The CDR3 loop is CSVEKVRKANEQFF. The CDR3 region has the DNA TGCAGCGTTGAAAAGGTTAGAAAGGCCAATGAGCAGTTCTTC.

On this clonotype: Given a much more abundant clone one base away, this may be a read error. The chain carries TRBV12-3 or TRBV12-4 and TRBJ2-3, with a possible D match to TRBD2 (6 bases). The CDR3 spans 12 residues. The ends were cut back, 6 bases at V and 9 bases at J, with 13 bases in the middle. Written as DNA, the CDR3 is TGTGCCAGCAGCCTAGCGTGGGACACGCAGTATTTT. Its translation: CASSLAWDTQYF.

V gene TRBV6-2 or TRBV6-3 combines with J gene TRBJ2-1; tentative D call: TRBD1 (5 bases). The CDR3 sequence is 16 residues long. Germline V gene sequence: CDR1 MNHEY, CDR2 SVGEGT. V shed 6 bases and J shed 5 bases, with 20 bases lying between them. The CDR3 is CASSRLLAGSHNEQFF. The CDR3 nucleotides read TGTGCCAGCAGCAGACTCTTAGCAGGGTCTCACAATGAGCAGTTCTTC.

A note on this clonotype: Just one base apart from a much larger clone, this may be a read error. J is TRBJ2-5 and V is TRBV4-1; 10 bases map to TRBD2. The CDR3 is 15 amino acids. Per germline, CDR1 MGHRA and CDR2 YSYEKL. CDR3 region: CANSLELAGSGTQYF. Here the CDR3 DNA reads TGCGCCAACAGCCTTGAACTAGCGGGGTCGGGGACCCAGTACTTC.

This clonotype appeared many times. The chain uses TRBV6-2 or TRBV6-3 and TRBJ2-7, with 10 positions matching TRBD1. V gave up 5 bases and J gave up 2 bases; unmatched junction bases: 9. Germline V gives CDR1 MNHEY, CDR2 SVGEGT. The CDR3 covers 16 residues. The chain's CDR3 is CASSPSGTGAAYEQYF. The CDR3 coding sequence is TGTGCCAGCAGTCCATCCGGGACAGGGGCAGCCTACGAGCAGTACTTC.

Comment on this clonotype: The junction departs from germline at one end; a sequencing error may be responsible. The chain recombines TRBV11-2 with TRBJ2-5; the D is unclear. This CDR3 is 12 amino acids long. Germline-derived CDR1 and CDR2 are SGHAT and FQNNGV. The CDR3 region is CAGDGLSEIQYF. DNA for the CDR3: TGTGCCGGCGACGGGTTAAGTGAGATCCAGTACTTC.

Remarks on this clonotype: Given a much more abundant clone one base away, this may be a read error. This chain joins TRBV6-5 and TRBJ2-6; D is undetermined. Trimming shortened V by 2 bases and J by 0 bases, and 14 bases separated the two germline ends. This CDR3 has 18 amino acids. CDR1 MNHEY and CDR2 SVGAGI come from the germline V gene. Here the CDR3 DNA reads TGTGCCAGCAGTTACGGCGCTACGTCGAGCTCTGGGGCCAACGTCCTGACTTTC. This encodes CASSYGATSSSGANVLTF.

Only a few counts were recorded for this clonotype. The J gene is TRBJ2-7, the V gene TRBV21-1. TRBV21-1 is shown as a pseudogene. The CDR3 sequence is 15 residues long. CDR3: CASSKAKDDWYEQYF. CDR3 nucleotides: TGTGCCAGCAGCAAAGCTAAGGACGATTGGTACGAGCAGTACTTC.

At least ten counts were recorded for this clonotype. The J gene is TRBJ2-1, the V gene TRBV6-2 or TRBV6-3, with 7 bases fitting TRBD2. The CDR3 runs 15 residues. The germline V gene has CDR1 MNHEY and CDR2 SVGEGT. The junction had 12 bases not matched to a gene; V was cut back by 7 bases and J by 6 bases. This CDR3 is CASTITSASPNEQFF. DNA of the CDR3: TGTGCCAGCACTATTACTAGCGCGAGCCCCAATGAGCAGTTCTTC.

V is TRBV25-1 and J is TRBJ2-2; D gene ambiguous. The germline V gene has CDR1 MGHDK and CDR2 SYGVNS. The V end was cut by 3 bases, the J end by 4 bases, with 3 bases between. The CDR3 extends over 12 amino acids. DNA of the CDR3: TGTGCCAGCAGTGAGCCCACCGGGGAGCTGTTTTTT. Amino acids: CASSEPTGELFF.

Notes on this clonotype: This sequence may be a read error, since a much larger clone differs from it by one base. The chain carries TRBV29-1 and TRBJ2-5; 7 bases agree with TRBD2. Trimming at V came to 5 bases and at J to 5 bases, leaving 2 bases not matched to a gene. The CDR3 runs 11 residues. CDR1 is SQVTM, CDR2 ANQGSEA, per germline. The CDR3 loop reads CSVNGGETQYF. For the CDR3, the DNA is TGCAGCGTTAACGGGGGGGAGACCCAGTACTTC.

On this clonotype: A read error is possible here, since a much larger clone lies one base away. This chain connects TRBV6-2 or TRBV6-3 to TRBJ2-2; 9 bases agree with TRBD2. The germline gives CDR1 MNHEY, CDR2 SVGEGT. The CDR3 has 17 amino acids. The CDR3 nucleotides are TGTGCCTGCAGTTACGGTTCTAGCGGGGCGAACACCGGGGAGCTGTTTTTT. Translation gives CACSYGSSGANTGELFF.